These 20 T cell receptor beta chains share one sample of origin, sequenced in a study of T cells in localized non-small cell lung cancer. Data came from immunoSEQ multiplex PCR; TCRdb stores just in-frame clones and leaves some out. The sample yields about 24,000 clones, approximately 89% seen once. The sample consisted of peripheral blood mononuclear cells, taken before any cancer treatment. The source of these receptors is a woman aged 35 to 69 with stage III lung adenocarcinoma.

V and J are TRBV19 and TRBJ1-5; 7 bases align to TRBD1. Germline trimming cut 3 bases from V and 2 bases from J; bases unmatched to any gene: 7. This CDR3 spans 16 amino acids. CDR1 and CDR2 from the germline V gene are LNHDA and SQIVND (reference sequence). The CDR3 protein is CASSIRAGQGNQPQHF. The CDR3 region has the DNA TGTGCCAGTAGTATCAGAGCCGGACAGGGCAATCAGCCCCAGCATTTT.

CDR3 sequence: CASSVSPEGQPQHF. For the CDR3, the DNA is TGTGCCAGCAGCGTATCCCCGGAGGGACAGCCCCAGCATTTT. The chain combines TRBV9 with TRBJ1-5; no definite D call. Germline CDR1 is SGDLS and CDR2 is YYNGEE. The CDR3 covers 14 residues. Between the trimmed V and J ends, which lost 1 base and 7 bases, there was a span of 12 bases.

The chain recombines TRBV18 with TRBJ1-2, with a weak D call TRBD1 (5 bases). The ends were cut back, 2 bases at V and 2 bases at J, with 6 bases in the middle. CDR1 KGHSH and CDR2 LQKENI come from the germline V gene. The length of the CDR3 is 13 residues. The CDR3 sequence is CASSPDRNYGYTF. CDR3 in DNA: TGTGCCAGCTCACCAGACAGAAACTATGGCTACACCTTC.

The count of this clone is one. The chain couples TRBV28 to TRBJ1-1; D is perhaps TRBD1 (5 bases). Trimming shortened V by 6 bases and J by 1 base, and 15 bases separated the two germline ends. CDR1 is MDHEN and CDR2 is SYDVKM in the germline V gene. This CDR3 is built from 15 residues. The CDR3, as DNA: TGTGCCAGCAGCCGGGGGGGGAGCGGGAACACTGAAGCTTTCTTT. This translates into CASSRGGSGNTEAFF.

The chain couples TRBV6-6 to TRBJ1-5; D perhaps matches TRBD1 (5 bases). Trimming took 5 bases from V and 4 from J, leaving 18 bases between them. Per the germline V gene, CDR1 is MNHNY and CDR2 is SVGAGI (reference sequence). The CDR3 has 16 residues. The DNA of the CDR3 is TGTGCCAGCAGTCCCTCGTCAGGGACCTTAAATCAGCCCCAGCATTTT. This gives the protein CASSPSSGTLNQPQHF.

Here the CDR3 DNA reads TGTGCCAGCAGTATCCTAGCGGGGGGTTACAATGAGCAGTTCTTC. Protein product: CASSILAGGYNEQFF. The rearrangement uses TRBV6-5 and TRBJ2-1, with 11 bases that match TRBD2. Germline trimming cut 5 bases from V and 4 bases from J; bases unmatched to any gene: 4. Germline V CDR1 and CDR2: MNHEY, SVGAGI. This CDR3 contains 15 residues.

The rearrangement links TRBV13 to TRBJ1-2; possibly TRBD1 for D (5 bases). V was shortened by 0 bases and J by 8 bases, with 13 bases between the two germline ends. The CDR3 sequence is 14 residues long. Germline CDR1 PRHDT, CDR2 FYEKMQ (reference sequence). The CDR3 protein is CASSLGEGLGGYTF. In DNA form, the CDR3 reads TGTGCCAGCAGCTTAGGTGAGGGGCTAGGGGGCTACACCTTC.

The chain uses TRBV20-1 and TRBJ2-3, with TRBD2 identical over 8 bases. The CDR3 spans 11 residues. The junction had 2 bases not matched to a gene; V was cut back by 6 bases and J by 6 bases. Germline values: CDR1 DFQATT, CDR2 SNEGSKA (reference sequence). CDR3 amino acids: CSAGREDTQYF. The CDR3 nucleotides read TGCAGTGCCGGGAGGGAGGATACGCAGTATTTT.

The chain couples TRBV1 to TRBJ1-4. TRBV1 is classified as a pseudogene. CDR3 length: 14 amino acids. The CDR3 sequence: CTSSHRGGKEKLFF. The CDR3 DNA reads TGCACCAGCAGCCACAGGGGGGGGAAGGAAAAACTGTTTTTT.

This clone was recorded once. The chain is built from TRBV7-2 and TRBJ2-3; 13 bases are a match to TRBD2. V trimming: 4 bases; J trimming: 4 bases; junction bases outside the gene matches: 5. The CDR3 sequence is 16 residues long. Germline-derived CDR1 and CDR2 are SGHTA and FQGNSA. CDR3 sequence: CASSSTSGGAADTQYF. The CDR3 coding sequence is TGTGCCAGCAGCTCTACTAGCGGGGGGGCCGCAGATACGCAGTATTTT.

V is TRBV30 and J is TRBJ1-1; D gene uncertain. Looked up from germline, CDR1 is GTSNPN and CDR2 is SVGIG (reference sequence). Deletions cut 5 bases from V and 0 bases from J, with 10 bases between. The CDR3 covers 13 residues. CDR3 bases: TGTGCCTGGGCTCCTACATTGAACACTGAAGCTTTCTTT. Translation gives CAWAPTLNTEAFF.

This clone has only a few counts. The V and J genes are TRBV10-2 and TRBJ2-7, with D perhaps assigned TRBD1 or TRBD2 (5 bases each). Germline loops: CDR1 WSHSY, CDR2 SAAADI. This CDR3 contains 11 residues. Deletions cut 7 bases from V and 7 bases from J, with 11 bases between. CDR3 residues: CASTERGEQYF. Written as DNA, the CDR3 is TGCGCCAGCACCGAGAGGGGAGAGCAGTACTTC.

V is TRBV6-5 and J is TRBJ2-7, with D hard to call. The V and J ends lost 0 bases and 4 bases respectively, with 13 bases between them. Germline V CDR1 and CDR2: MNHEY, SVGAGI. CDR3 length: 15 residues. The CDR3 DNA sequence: TGTGCCAGCAGTTACTCGGCAGGAACCAATTACGAGCAGTACTTC. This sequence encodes CASSYSAGTNYEQYF.

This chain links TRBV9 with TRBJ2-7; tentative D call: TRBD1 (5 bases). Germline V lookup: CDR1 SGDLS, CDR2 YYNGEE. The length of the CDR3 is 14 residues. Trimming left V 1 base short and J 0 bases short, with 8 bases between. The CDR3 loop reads CASSVQGHSYEQYF. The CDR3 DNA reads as TGTGCCAGCAGCGTACAGGGCCACTCCTACGAGCAGTACTTC.

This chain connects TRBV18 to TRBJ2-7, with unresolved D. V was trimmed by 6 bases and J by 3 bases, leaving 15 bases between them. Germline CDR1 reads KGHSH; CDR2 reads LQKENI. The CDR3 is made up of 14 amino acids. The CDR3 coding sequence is TGTGCCAGCTCCTTGGGGTTGGCCATCTACGAGCAGTACTTC. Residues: CASSLGLAIYEQYF.

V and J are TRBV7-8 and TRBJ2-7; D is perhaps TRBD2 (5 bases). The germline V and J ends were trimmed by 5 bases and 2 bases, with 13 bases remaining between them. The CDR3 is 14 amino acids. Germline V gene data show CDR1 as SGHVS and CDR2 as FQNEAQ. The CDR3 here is CASSPRAEPYEQYF. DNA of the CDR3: TGTGCCAGCAGCCCACGAGCGGAGCCCTACGAGCAGTACTTC.

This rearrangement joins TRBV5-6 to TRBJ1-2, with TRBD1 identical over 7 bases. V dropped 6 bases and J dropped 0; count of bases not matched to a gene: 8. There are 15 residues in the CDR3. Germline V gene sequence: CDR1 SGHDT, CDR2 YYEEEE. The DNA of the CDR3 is TGTGCCAGCACCGGAGACAGGGCCACTAACTATGGCTACACCTTC. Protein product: CASTGDRATNYGYTF.

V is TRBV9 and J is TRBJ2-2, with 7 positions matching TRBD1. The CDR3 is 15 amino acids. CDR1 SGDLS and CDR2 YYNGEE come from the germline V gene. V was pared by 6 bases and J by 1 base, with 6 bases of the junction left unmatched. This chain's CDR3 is CASTGAGGNTGELFF. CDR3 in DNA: TGTGCCAGCACTGGGGCAGGGGGGAACACCGGGGAGCTGTTTTTT.

CDR3 region: CASSRTGEDEQFF. CDR3 DNA: TGTGCCAGCAGTAGAACAGGGGAGGATGAGCAGTTCTTC. The gene calls are TRBV27 and TRBJ2-1, with D tentatively TRBD1 (7 bases). CDR1 is MNHEY and CDR2 is SMNVEV in the germline V gene (reference sequence). V was shortened by 5 bases and J by 8 bases, with 13 bases between the two germline ends. The CDR3 covers 13 residues.

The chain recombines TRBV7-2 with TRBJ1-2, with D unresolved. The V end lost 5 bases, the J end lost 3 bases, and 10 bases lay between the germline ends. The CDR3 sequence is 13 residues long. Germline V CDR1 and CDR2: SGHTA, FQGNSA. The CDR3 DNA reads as TGTGCCAGCAGCCACGGAGGCTACTATGGCTACACCTTC. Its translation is CASSHGGYYGYTF.